This T cell receptor beta chain was obtained from a study of T cells in Graves' hyperthyroidism and ophthalmopathy. Absence of ophthalmopathy progression within 18 months defined stable Graves' hyperthyroidism. Patients aged 18 to 65 had newly diagnosed hyperthyroidism lasting under 2 months. Clinicians diagnosed patients from clinical symptoms, serum thyroxine and TRAb, thyroid ultrasound and orbital computed tomography. Germline V gene sequence: CDR1 MNHNS, CDR2 SASEGT. V lost 6 bases and J lost 3; bases outside the gene matches: 11. The CDR3 has 17 residues. Amplification targeted TCR beta CDR3 regions from RNA transcripts. HTBI primers were the set used in a first-round RT-PCR of the TCR CDR3. TCRdb reprocessed the multiplex PCR reads with MiXCR, giving one entry per CDR3 protein. The sample lists 350,000 to 500,000 distinct CDR3 sequences; approximately 14% were seen once.

The chain has TRBV6-1 and TRBJ2-2, with 9 positions matching TRBD2. This sequence was found in a woman aged 18-29 years with Graves' hyperthyroidism. Specimen: blood. CDR3 residues: CASRRPPPSGDTGELFF. CDR3 DNA: TGTGCCAGCAGGCGTCCGCCCCCTAGCGGGGACACCGGGGAGCTGTTTTTT.